This T cell receptor beta chain is drawn from a study of T cells after yellow fever vaccination. The study, taken as a whole, reports: In post-booster samples, most primary-vaccination clones reappeared (just under 98% CD4, 88% CD8).

From the 5' RACE reads, TCRdb called clonotypes with MiXCR, one entry per CDR3 protein. The sample has 400,000 to 650,000 distinct CDR3 sequences; just over 20% are singletons. Worth noting for this clonotype: Its cognate antigen is unknown.

Trimming cost V 0 bases and J 3 bases, with 18 bases left between them. Germline CDR1 LGHNA, CDR2 YSLEER. The CDR3 contains 18 residues. The chain is built from TRBV4-3 and TRBJ1-5, with D tentatively TRBD1 (5 bases). The source is a young man who received the YFV17D yellow fever vaccine. The sequences come from PBMCs, collected 21 days after the first yellow fever vaccination. DNA of the CDR3: TGCGCCAGCAGCCAAGATCAAATAGTGTGGGACGACAATCAGCCCCAGCATTTT. This sequence encodes CASSQDQIVWDDNQPQHF.